The T cell receptor beta chain under discussion was sequenced for a study of blood T cells in healthy people across ages. With a J-beta primer mix and a sample-barcoded 5' primer, a second PCR ran about 6 to 11 cycles. TCRdb passed the 5' RACE reads through MiXCR, listing each CDR3 protein once. This sample has hundreds of thousands of distinct CDR3 sequences; 45% to 70% occur once, and the top ten carry around a quarter. Whenever a sample was processed, at least 6 million PBMCs were isolated. Only a few counts were recorded for this clonotype. The length of the CDR3 is 14 residues. V lost 6 bases to trimming and J lost 5 bases, with 17 bases between them. Germline values: CDR1 SGHRS, CDR2 YFSETQ.

The sequencing input was blood. The rearrangement links TRBV5-1 to TRBJ1-1; D gene ambiguous. This clonotype originated in a man aged 35-49 years in good health. CDR3 sequence reads: CASTPSSGTTEAFF. The DNA of the CDR3 is TGCGCCAGCACCCCCTCGAGCGGAACAACTGAAGCTTTCTTT.